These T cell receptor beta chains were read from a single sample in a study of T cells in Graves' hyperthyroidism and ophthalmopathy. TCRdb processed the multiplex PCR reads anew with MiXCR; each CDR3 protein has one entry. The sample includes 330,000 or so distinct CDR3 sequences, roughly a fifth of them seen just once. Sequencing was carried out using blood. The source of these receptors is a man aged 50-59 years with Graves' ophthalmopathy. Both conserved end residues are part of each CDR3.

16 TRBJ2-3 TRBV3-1 CASSRASGGSTDTQYF
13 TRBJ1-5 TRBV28 CATNGAARLPQHF
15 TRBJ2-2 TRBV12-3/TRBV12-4 CASRTGLAATGELFF
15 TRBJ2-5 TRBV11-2 CASSVAAGLQETQYF
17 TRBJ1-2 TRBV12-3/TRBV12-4 CASSLSPGVNANYGYTF
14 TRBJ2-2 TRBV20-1 CSAMGLPNTGELFF
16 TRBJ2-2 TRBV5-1 CASSLDGGVVTGELFF
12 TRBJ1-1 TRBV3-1 CASSSWGSASFF
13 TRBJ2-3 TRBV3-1 CASSQQRADTQYF
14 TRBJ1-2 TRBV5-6 CASFAGGVNYGYTF
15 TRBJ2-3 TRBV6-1 CASSESVGLTDTQYF
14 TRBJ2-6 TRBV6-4 CASSGGSGANVLTF
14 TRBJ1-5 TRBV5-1 CASSLAGSNQPQHF
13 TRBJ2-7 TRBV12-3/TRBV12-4 CASNLEGGYEQYF
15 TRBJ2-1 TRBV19 CASRSGLAPYNEQFF
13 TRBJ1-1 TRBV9 CASSVVQGAQAFF
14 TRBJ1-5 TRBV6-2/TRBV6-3 CASTRTDSNQPQHF
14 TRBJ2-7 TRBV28 CASSLFGRGNEQYF
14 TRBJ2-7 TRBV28 CASEGGTSAYEQYF
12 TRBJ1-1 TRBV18 CASSQVNAEAFF
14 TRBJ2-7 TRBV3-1 CASSQGAGSYEQYF
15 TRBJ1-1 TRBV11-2 CASSPGTGKNTEAFF
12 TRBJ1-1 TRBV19 CASSTSDREAFF
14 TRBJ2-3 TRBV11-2 CASNNRGGVDTQYF
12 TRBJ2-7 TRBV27 CASSPGRYEQYF
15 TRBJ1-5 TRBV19 CASSIGAGTNQPQHF
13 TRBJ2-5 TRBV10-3 CAIGDWNQETQYF